This passage covers 22 T cell receptor beta chains from one sample sequenced in a study of cytomegalovirus exposure and HLA in healthy donors. PCR amplification relied on 60 Vbeta primers (plus 13 Jbeta primers). Generated by immunoSEQ multiplex PCR, the TCRdb table keeps only in-frame clones and is missing some. The sample lists around 130,000 clones, more than 65% occurring once. Sequenced sample: PBMCs. The source is a woman aged 30 to 39 in good health and CMV-seronegative.

The chain employs TRBV30 and TRBJ1-5; 8 nucleotides match TRBD1. V was clipped by 1 base and J by 1 base; unmatched bases: 3. Germline loops: CDR1 GTSNPN, CDR2 SVGIG (reference sequence). CDR3 length: 15 residues. Here the CDR3 DNA reads TGTGCCTGGAGTGAGGGACAGGCCAGCAATCAGCCCCAGCATTTT. This translates into CAWSEGQASNQPQHF.

The chain has TRBV11-2 and TRBJ1-2, with TRBD1 matching 9 bases. This CDR3 comprises 12 residues. Germline values: CDR1 SGHAT, CDR2 FQNNGV. V gave up 5 bases and J gave up 8 bases; unmatched junction bases: 3. The CDR3 region is CASSGGTGGYTF. DNA for the CDR3: TGTGCCAGCAGCGGAGGGACAGGGGGCTACACCTTC.

The count of this clone is one. The chain carries TRBV10-3 and TRBJ1-6; D is possibly TRBD1 (6 bases). Per the germline V gene, CDR1 is ENHRY and CDR2 is SYGVKD. V was cut by 0 bases and J by 9 bases, with 12 bases left in between. There are 15 residues in the CDR3. This CDR3 is CAISESTGLSSPLHF. For the CDR3, the DNA is TGTGCCATCAGTGAGTCGACAGGTTTGAGTTCACCCCTCCACTTT.

This clone was detected once. V is TRBV5-8 and J is TRBJ1-1, with unresolved D. Trimming pared 0 bases from V and 11 bases from J, leaving 11 bases between. Looked up from germline, CDR1 is SGHTS and CDR2 is YDEGEE. The CDR3 is 12 residues long. CDR3 bases: TGTGCCAGCAGCTTGGAGCGGGTAGAGGCTTTCTTT. Its translation: CASSLERVEAFF.

This clone was seen just once. V gene TRBV18 combines with J gene TRBJ1-1; 8 nucleotides line up with TRBD1. The J segment lost 4 bases and the V segment lost 3 bases, leaving 13 bases of the junction unmatched. There are 17 residues in the CDR3. CDR1 is KGHSH and CDR2 is LQKENI in the germline V gene. The CDR3 nucleotides read TGTGCCAGCTCACCCACCCCCCAGGGGGCGATCCCCACTGAAGCTTTCTTT. Translating it yields CASSPTPQGAIPTEAFF.

This CDR3 reads CASSGGGADTQYF. The CDR3 nucleotides read TGTGCCAGTAGTGGGGGGGGAGCGGATACGCAGTATTTT. The chain is built from TRBV19 and TRBJ2-3; 7 nucleotides match TRBD2. Germline V CDR1 and CDR2: LNHDA, SQIVND (reference sequence). This CDR3 comprises 13 residues. J gave up 6 bases and V 5 bases, and 5 bases lay outside the gene matches.

This clone was seen only a few times. Its ends do not fully match the called genes, so a read error is possible. The rearrangement uses TRBV4-1 and TRBJ1-2; a possible D gene is TRBD1 (5 bases). This CDR3 is built from 15 residues. CDR1 MGHRA and CDR2 YSYEKL come from the germline V gene. CDR3 sequence reads: CASSQKTGGVNGYTF. The CDR3 nucleotides read TGTGCCAGCAGCCAAAAAACCGGGGGAGTCAATGGCTACACCTTC.

The chain couples TRBV7-2 to TRBJ1-1, with no clear D. The CDR3 totals 11 residues. Germline CDR1 and CDR2: SGHTA and FQGNSA. The V and J ends lost 7 bases and 5 bases respectively, with 8 bases between them. CDR3 amino acids: CASTRRTEAFF. The CDR3 DNA is TGTGCCAGCACTCGGAGGACTGAAGCTTTCTTT.

The rearrangement uses TRBV6-1 and TRBJ2-6; a weak D match, TRBD2 (5 bases). Per the germline V gene, CDR1 is MNHNS and CDR2 is SASEGT. With 9 bases removed from V and 0 bases from J, the gap between germline ends came to 12 bases. The CDR3 is 15 amino acids. The CDR3 is CASEGKSSGANVLTF. The CDR3 bases are TGTGCCAGTGAGGGAAAAAGCTCTGGGGCCAACGTCCTGACTTTC.

The chain carries TRBV28 and TRBJ1-4, with 8 positions matching TRBD1. This CDR3 has 16 residues. With 6 bases clipped from V and 8 bases from J, the junction kept 14 bases outside the gene matches. Germline loops: CDR1 MDHEN, CDR2 SYDVKM. The DNA of the CDR3 is TGTGCCAGCAGGCGTTCCGGGAGACAGGGGTACGAAAAACTGTTTTTT. This gives the protein CASRRSGRQGYEKLFF.

The chain uses TRBV7-9 and TRBJ1-2; no firm D call. The CDR3 spans 15 residues. Germline-derived CDR1 and CDR2 are SEHNR and FQNEAQ (reference sequence). The V end was cut by 1 base, the J end by 4 bases, with 13 bases between. CDR3 in DNA: TGTGCCAGCAGCTTAGGAAGTGGGCCGACCTATGGCTACACCTTC. Translated: CASSLGSGPTYGYTF.

The chain links TRBV5-1 to TRBJ2-5; D may be TRBD1 (6 bases). The CDR3 extends over 13 amino acids. Trimming took off 4 bases at V and 2 bases at J, with 9 bases between the two ends. Germline V gives CDR1 SGHRS, CDR2 YFSETQ. This chain's CDR3 is CASSSRGQETQYF. The CDR3 region has the DNA TGCGCCAGCAGCAGCAGGGGACAAGAGACCCAGTACTTC.

In the case of this clone: Germline is not matched at one junction end, which may reflect a read error. The chain uses TRBV7-9 and TRBJ1-4; no clear D. The germline CDR1 and CDR2 sequences are SEHNR and FQNEAQ (reference sequence). The CDR3 runs 12 residues. CDR3 protein: CSSSLIAEKLFF. CDR3 DNA sequence: TGTTCCAGCAGCCTAATTGCCGAAAAACTGTTTTTT.

The chain couples TRBV7-2 to TRBJ2-7, with TRBD2 as a possible D gene (5 bases). Trimming shortened V by 6 bases and J by 5 bases, and 11 bases separated the two germline ends. The CDR3 consists of 12 residues. In germline, CDR1 is SGHTA, CDR2 FQGNSA. The CDR3 sequence: CASRLLEDEQYF. CDR3 nucleotides: TGTGCCAGCAGGTTACTAGAGGACGAGCAGTACTTC.

This clone was picked up a small number of times. V and J are TRBV5-1 and TRBJ2-5; 9 bases line up with TRBD2. The CDR3 consists of 15 residues. J gave up 1 base and V 0 bases, and 1 base lay outside the gene matches. Germline values: CDR1 SGHRS, CDR2 YFSETQ. This CDR3 reads CASSLGGLAQETQYF. CDR3 DNA sequence: TGCGCCAGCAGCTTGGGGGGACTAGCCCAAGAGACCCAGTACTTC.

In this sample, this clone turned up a few times. This chain connects TRBV28 to TRBJ1-1; possible D gene TRBD1, 6 bases. Trimming removed 5 bases from V and 1 base from J, with 11 bases in between. CDR1 MDHEN and CDR2 SYDVKM come from the germline V gene. There are 14 residues in the CDR3. In nucleotides, the CDR3 is TGTGCCAGCAGTAAAAGGGGGGGGAACACTGAAGCTTTCTTT. Translation gives CASSKRGGNTEAFF.

The CDR3 sequence: CASSDATGSNEKLFF. The DNA for the CDR3 is TGTGCCAGCAGCGACGCGACAGGGTCTAATGAAAAACTGTTTTTT. The chain uses TRBV9 and TRBJ1-4; 7 nucleotides agree with TRBD1. The germline gives CDR1 SGDLS, CDR2 YYNGEE. With V trimmed by 3 bases and J by 3 bases, 5 bases remained unmatched. The CDR3 loop spans 15 amino acids.

This chain joins TRBV27 and TRBJ2-5; maybe TRBD2 (6 bases). V was cut by 8 bases and J by 1 base, with 14 bases left in between. The CDR3 sequence is 14 residues long. Germline CDR1 reads MNHEY; CDR2 reads SMNVEV (reference sequence). The CDR3 loop is CASCERDCQETQYF. The DNA of the CDR3 is TGTGCCAGCTGCGAGAGGGACTGCCAAGAGACCCAGTACTTC.

The chain couples TRBV11-3 to TRBJ2-1; 8 bases line up with TRBD2. The CDR3 covers 14 residues. V lost 1 base to trimming and J lost 10 bases; unmatched junction nucleotides: 6. Germline lookup yields CDR1 SGHNT and CDR2 YENEEA. The CDR3 sequence is CASSLAGGLGEQFF. CDR3 sequence (DNA): TGTGCCAGCAGCTTAGCGGGAGGGCTCGGGGAGCAGTTCTTC.

The V gene is TRBV30, the J gene TRBJ2-7, with a weak D call TRBD2 (6 bases). Trimming shortened V by 0 bases and J by 1 base, and 7 bases separated the two germline ends. The CDR3 has 13 amino acids. Germline V gene sequence: CDR1 GTSNPN, CDR2 SVGIG (reference sequence). The CDR3 bases are TGTGCCTGGAGTGTACGGGGGTCCTACGAGCAGTACTTC. It translates to CAWSVRGSYEQYF.

The V gene is TRBV9, the J gene TRBJ2-1, with 7 bases aligning to TRBD2. Per germline, CDR1 SGDLS and CDR2 YYNGEE. The trim removed 0 bases at V and 4 bases at J, leaving 10 bases unmatched. The CDR3 contains 17 residues. In nucleotides, the CDR3 is TGTGCCAGCAGCGTAGAAGGATTGGCGGGAGATTACAATGAGCAGTTCTTC. As protein: CASSVEGLAGDYNEQFF.

The chain carries TRBV2 and TRBJ2-5; D gene unclear. CDR3 length: 11 amino acids. V was trimmed by 5 bases and J by 2 bases, leaving 3 bases between them. Germline V gene lookup returns CDR1 SNHLY and CDR2 FYNNEI. CDR3 amino acids: CASSLQETQYF. CDR3 nucleotide sequence: TGTGCCAGCAGTCTTCAAGAGACCCAGTACTTC.